The 23 T cell receptor beta chains given below trace back to one sample, sequenced in a study of shared clonotypes between healthy human individuals. Clones were read by immunoSEQ multiplex PCR, and TCRdb kept only the in-frame ones, dropping some. The sample has around 1,000,000 clones; about 80% are singletons. Sample: memory CD4+ T cells from PBMCs. Regarding subset: CD45RA-negative fraction. The receptors were sampled from a man between 18 and 29 years old in good health. Some clones in this sample may be carry-over from other donors' samples.

The chain recombines TRBV2 with TRBJ2-7; D might be TRBD1 (5 bases). With 8 bases removed from V and 5 bases from J, the gap between germline ends came to 19 bases. This CDR3 region has 14 residues. CDR1 is SNHLY and CDR2 is FYNNEI in the germline V gene. The CDR3 here is CASLPLGAPHEQYF. The CDR3 DNA reads TGTGCCAGCCTCCCCTTAGGGGCTCCCCACGAGCAGTACTTC.

The chain has TRBV7-2 and TRBJ2-7; 10 bases line up with TRBD2. V trimming: 0 bases; J trimming: 2 bases; junction bases outside the gene matches: 4. The CDR3 loop spans 16 amino acids. Germline lookup yields CDR1 SGHTA and CDR2 FQGNSA. The CDR3 DNA reads as TGTGCCAGCAGCTTAGCGTCTAGCGGGGGTCCCTACGAGCAGTACTTC. Translating gives CASSLASSGGPYEQYF.

The chain links TRBV19 to TRBJ2-4; 12 positions match TRBD1. With 1 base clipped from V and 6 bases from J, the junction kept 4 bases outside the gene matches. CDR3 size: 16 residues. Germline assignment: CDR1 LNHDA and CDR2 SQIVND (reference sequence). As DNA, the CDR3 is TGTGCCAGTAGTATAGCAGGGACAGGGGGCGCAAACATTCAGTACTTC. The encoded protein is CASSIAGTGGANIQYF.

The J gene is TRBJ2-7, the V gene TRBV7-9, with 12 bases aligning to TRBD1. Germline CDR1 SEHNR, CDR2 FQNEAQ (reference sequence). Unmatched junction bases numbered 4, after V lost 1 base and J lost 6 bases. There are 15 residues in the CDR3. The CDR3 DNA is TGTGCCAGCAGCTTAGGGGACAGGGGGCTCATCGAGCAGTACTTC. This encodes CASSLGDRGLIEQYF.

The chain uses TRBV2 and TRBJ1-2; D possibly corresponds to TRBD1 (6 bases). The length of the CDR3 is 15 residues. Germline assignment: CDR1 SNHLY and CDR2 FYNNEI. V was cut by 2 bases and J by 6 bases, with 16 bases left in between. The CDR3 DNA sequence: TGTGCCAGCAGTGAACGTCTCCAGGGGTTGGATGGCTACACCTTC. Its translation is CASSERLQGLDGYTF.

Comment on this clone: Germline is not matched at one junction end, which may reflect a read error. The rearrangement links TRBV7-2 to TRBJ1-1, with a possible D match to TRBD1 (6 bases). The CDR3 consists of 14 residues. Germline CDR1 and CDR2: SGHTA and FQGNSA. For the CDR3, the DNA is TGTGCCAGCAGCTTAGTACAGGGATACACTGAGGCTTTCTTT. It yields the protein CASSLVQGYTEAFF.

The chain links TRBV7-9 to TRBJ2-2; no reliable D call. The germline gives CDR1 SEHNR, CDR2 FQNEAQ (reference sequence). This CDR3 spans 12 amino acids. V was shortened by 1 base and J by 6 bases, with 3 bases between the two germline ends. CDR3 sequence (DNA): TGTGCCAGCAGCTTAGGGCCCGGGGAGCTGTTTTTT. Its translation: CASSLGPGELFF.

Regarding this clone: The sample carries other DNA sequences with the same CDR3. This chain uses TRBV5-1 with TRBJ2-3, with D maybe TRBD1 (5 bases). The CDR3 runs to 14 residues. Germline V gene data show CDR1 as SGHRS and CDR2 as YFSETQ. The V and J ends lost 0 bases and 1 base respectively, with 6 bases between them. CDR3 sequence: CASSLAQGTDTQYF. The CDR3, as DNA: TGCGCCAGCAGCTTGGCACAGGGCACAGATACGCAGTATTTT.

The chain is built from TRBV28 and TRBJ2-2; tentatively, D is TRBD2 (6 bases). Germline-derived CDR1 and CDR2 are MDHEN and SYDVKM. Between the trimmed V and J ends, which lost 7 bases and 5 bases, there was a span of 17 bases. CDR3 length: 15 residues. Here the CDR3 DNA reads TGTGCCAGCACCGCTTCCCCGGGGGATACCGGGGAGCTGTTTTTT. Translating gives CASTASPGDTGELFF.

This chain links TRBV7-2 with TRBJ2-3; possible D gene TRBD2, 6 bases. CDR1 is SGHTA and CDR2 is FQGNSA in the germline V gene. The V end was cut by 2 bases, the J end by 6 bases, with 18 bases between. The CDR3 runs to 16 residues. CDR3 sequence: CASSLTLAHPLDTQYF. DNA of the CDR3: TGTGCCAGCAGCTTAACACTAGCCCACCCGCTGGATACGCAGTATTTT. Based on the CDR3 plus reference TRBV7-2 and TRBJ2-3, the full variable domain is GAGVSQSPSNKVTEKGKDVELRCDPISGHTALYWYRQSLGQGLEFLIYFQGNSAPDKSGLPSDRFSAERTGGSVSTLTIQRTQQEDSAVYLCASSLTLAHPLDTQYFGPGTRLTVL.

There are many counts of this clone. The chain uses TRBV30 and TRBJ1-1, with D perhaps TRBD1 (6 bases). In germline, CDR1 is GTSNPN, CDR2 SVGIG (reference sequence). Between the trimmed V and J ends, which lost 5 bases and 6 bases, there was a span of 13 bases. The CDR3 length is 12 residues. CDR3 residues: CAWSGGPPEAFF. The CDR3, as DNA: TGTGCCTGGTCGGGGGGCCCCCCTGAAGCTTTCTTT.

The chain joins TRBV4-2 to TRBJ2-7, with TRBD2 matching over 8 bases. Germline assignment: CDR1 LGHNA and CDR2 YNFKEQ. Unmatched junction bases numbered 6, after V lost 6 bases and J lost 2 bases. The CDR3 length is 14 residues. CDR3 amino acids: CASSRSGSPYEQYF. The CDR3 coding sequence is TGTGCCAGCAGTCGCAGCGGGAGCCCCTACGAGCAGTACTTC.

A single count supports this clone. This sequence joins TRBV6-6 and TRBJ1-1, with 8 positions matching TRBD1. The germline CDR1 and CDR2 sequences are MNHNY and SVGAGI (reference sequence). J lost 0 bases, V lost 6 bases, and 3 bases had no gene match. The CDR3 spans 14 residues. The CDR3, as DNA: TGTGCCAGCAGCCAGGGACAGGTGAACACTGAAGCTTTCTTT. This sequence encodes CASSQGQVNTEAFF.

The chain has TRBV10-2 and TRBJ2-1; 10 nucleotides line up with TRBD2. J gave up 8 bases and V 10 bases, and 20 bases lay outside the gene matches. Looked up from germline, CDR1 is WSHSY and CDR2 is SAAADI. The CDR3 has 17 amino acids. CDR3 loop: CATLRARAGGLVDEQFF. The CDR3 coding sequence is TGCGCCACCCTAAGGGCCCGAGCGGGAGGGTTGGTCGATGAGCAGTTCTTC.

This sequence joins TRBV19 and TRBJ2-6; D tentatively reads TRBD1 or TRBD2 (5 bases each). This CDR3 has 16 residues. The germline V gene encodes CDR1 LNHDA and CDR2 SQIVND (reference sequence). V lost 3 bases and J lost 2, with 11 bases in between. CDR3 loop: CASSMLMGAGANVLTF. As DNA, the CDR3 is TGTGCCAGTAGTATGCTAATGGGGGCTGGGGCCAACGTCCTGACTTTC.

This clone came up a few times. The identical CDR3 is also encoded by other nucleotide sequences in the sample. The chain is built from TRBV5-1 and TRBJ2-6, with D maybe TRBD2 (5 bases). Per germline, CDR1 SGHRS and CDR2 YFSETQ. The CDR3 consists of 16 residues. Trimming removed 1 base at V and 1 base at J, with 9 bases between. CDR3 loop: CASSLTGNSGANVLTF. CDR3 DNA sequence: TGCGCCAGCAGCTTGACGGGGAATTCTGGGGCCAACGTCCTGACTTTC.

This chain connects TRBV5-1 to TRBJ2-5; TRBD1 or TRBD2 may be the D gene (5 bases each). The CDR3 extends over 14 amino acids. CDR1 is SGHRS, CDR2 YFSETQ, per germline. Trimming stripped 3 bases from V and 4 bases from J, with 13 bases between. The CDR3 region is CASSSAGTPETQYF. The CDR3 coding sequence is TGCGCCAGCAGCTCGGCCGGGACCCCAGAGACCCAGTACTTC.

This clone was counted only a few times. This chain joins TRBV2 and TRBJ1-2; D gene ambiguous. Per germline, CDR1 SNHLY and CDR2 FYNNEI. The CDR3 length is 13 residues. The V end was cut by 6 bases, the J end by 6 bases, with 14 bases between. The CDR3 protein is CASRGGRVDGYTF. CDR3 nucleotide sequence: TGTGCCAGCAGGGGAGGGAGGGTTGATGGCTACACCTTC.

V gene TRBV27 combines with J gene TRBJ2-1, with TRBD2 identical over 10 bases. The CDR3 is 13 amino acids. Germline loops: CDR1 MNHEY, CDR2 SMNVEV (reference sequence). The V gene end was trimmed by 6 bases and the J gene end by 8 bases; junction bases not matched to a gene: 4. The DNA of the CDR3 is TGTGCCAGCAGGGCTAGCGGGAGTCATGAGCAGTTCTTC. Amino acids: CASRASGSHEQFF.

As DNA, the CDR3 is TGTGCCAGCAGTCAAGCTGAGTCACAGGGAACTGAAGCTTTCTTT. Translated: CASSQAESQGTEAFF. The genes are TRBV28 and TRBJ1-1; maybe TRBD1 (6 bases). This CDR3 contains 15 residues. The germline V gene encodes CDR1 MDHEN and CDR2 SYDVKM. The germline V and J ends were trimmed by 5 bases and 5 bases, with 18 bases remaining between them.

The V call is TRBV5-8, the J call TRBJ1-5; D is ambiguous. The CDR3 is made up of 13 amino acids. Germline V lookup: CDR1 SGHTS, CDR2 YDEGEE. Trimming pared 4 bases from V and 8 bases from J, leaving 13 bases between. CDR3 nucleotide sequence: TGTGCCAGCAGCGTGCGAGGGAAGGAGCCCCAGCATTTT. It codes for CASSVRGKEPQHF.

The CDR3, as DNA: TGCGCCAGCAGCTTGTCACTAGCGGGAGGCCCAGATACGCAGTATTTT. It translates to CASSLSLAGGPDTQYF. The rearrangement links TRBV5-1 to TRBJ2-3, with 12 bases matching TRBD2. The CDR3 sequence is 16 residues long. J lost 4 bases, V lost 1 base, and 4 bases had no gene match. Germline CDR1 is SGHRS and CDR2 is YFSETQ.

The chain joins TRBV7-2 to TRBJ1-4, with 7 bases matching TRBD1. Germline CDR1 is SGHTA and CDR2 is FQGNSA. This CDR3 is built from 15 residues. The V segment lost 4 bases and the J segment 8 bases; nucleotides outside the gene matches: 10. The CDR3 DNA sequence: TGTGCCAGCAGCTCGCAGACAGGGATTGGCGAAAAACTGTTTTTT. Residues: CASSSQTGIGEKLFF.